This entry lists 4 T cell receptor beta chains sequenced from one sample in a study of T cells in Graves' hyperthyroidism and ophthalmopathy. Researchers amplified the TCR beta CDR3 regions from RNA transcripts. The HTBI primer set served for first-round RT-PCR of the TCR CDR3. MiXCR, applied by TCRdb to the multiplex PCR reads, yields one record per CDR3 protein. The sample records about 400,000 distinct CDR3 sequences, 14% to 15% being singletons. Sequenced sample: blood. The source of these receptors is a man younger than 35 with Graves' ophthalmopathy.

As concerns this clonotype: A much larger clonotype is one base distant, so this may be a read error. The chain employs TRBV5-1 and TRBJ2-1, with D hard to call. The CDR3 has 17 amino acids. Germline loops: CDR1 SGHRS, CDR2 YFSETQ. The V and J ends lost 0 bases and 2 bases respectively, with 15 bases between them. The CDR3: CASSLVRGVSPYNEQFF. CDR3 sequence (DNA): TGCGCCAGCAGCTTGGTACGTGGGGTTTCGCCCTACAATGAGCAGTTCTTC.

This clonotype was recorded a few times. The chain uses TRBV14 and TRBJ2-5; D gene unclear. V shed 5 bases and J shed 5 bases, with 12 bases lying between them. CDR3 length: 13 residues. Germline CDR1 SGHDN, CDR2 FVKESK. CDR3 sequence: CASSYVTEETQYF. Written as DNA, the CDR3 is TGTGCCAGCAGCTACGTTACAGAGGAGACCCAGTACTTC.

In this sample, this clonotype turned up many times. The rearrangement joins TRBV5-1 to TRBJ2-3; the D is unclear. The CDR3 totals 13 residues. Germline V gene data show CDR1 as SGHRS and CDR2 as YFSETQ. Trimming cost V 0 bases and J 2 bases, with 4 bases left between them. The CDR3 reads CASSLGHTDTQYF. The DNA of the CDR3 is TGCGCCAGCAGCTTGGGGCACACAGATACGCAGTATTTT.

Ten or more counts support this clonotype. This CDR3 is CASSQVYSSSYEQYF. CDR3 coding DNA: TGTGCCAGCAGCCAAGTCTACTCGTCCTCCTACGAGCAGTACTTC. The chain links TRBV16 to TRBJ2-7, with D unresolved. V lost 2 bases and J lost 0, with 11 bases in between. The length of the CDR3 is 15 residues. CDR1 and CDR2 (germline): KGHSY, FQNENV.